This TCR beta chain was captured by sequencing in a study of control samples from healthy donors and cancer patients. The length of the CDR3 is 13 residues. Germline V lookup: CDR1 WNHNN, CDR2 SYGVQD (reference sequence). V was trimmed by 7 bases and J by 5 bases, leaving 14 bases between them. Assay used: immunoSEQ multiplex PCR; TCRdb lists only in-frame clones, some missing. Here the sample spans 55,000 to 85,000 clones, roughly nine tenths being singletons. The sequencing input was PBMCs. The chain links TRBV10-1 to TRBJ2-5; D is uncertain. This sequence originates from a man aged 55 to 69 with lung cancer. The CDR3 nucleotides read TGCGCCAGCAAGGAATCCGGGCACGAGACCCAGTACTTC. It yields the protein CASKESGHETQYF.